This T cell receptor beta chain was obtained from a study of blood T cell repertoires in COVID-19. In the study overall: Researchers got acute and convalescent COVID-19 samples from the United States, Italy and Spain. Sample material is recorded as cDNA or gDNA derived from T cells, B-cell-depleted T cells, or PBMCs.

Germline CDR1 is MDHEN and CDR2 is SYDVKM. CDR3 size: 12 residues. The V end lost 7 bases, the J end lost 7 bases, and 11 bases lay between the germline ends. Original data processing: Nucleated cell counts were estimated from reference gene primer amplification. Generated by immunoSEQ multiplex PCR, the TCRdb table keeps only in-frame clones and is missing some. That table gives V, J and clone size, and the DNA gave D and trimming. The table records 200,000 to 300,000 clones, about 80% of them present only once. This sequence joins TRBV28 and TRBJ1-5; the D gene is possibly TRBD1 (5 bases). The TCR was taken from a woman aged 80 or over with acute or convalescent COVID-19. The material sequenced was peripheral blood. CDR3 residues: CASNSGKQPQHF. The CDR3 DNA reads TGTGCCAGCAACTCAGGGAAACAGCCCCAGCATTTT.